The next 11 T cell receptor beta chains were all read from a single sample in a study of T cell responses to AZD1222 COVID-19 vaccine. The assay was immunoSEQ multiplex PCR, and TCRdb's table has in-frame clones only and misses some. The sample consists of over 85,000 clones, 65% to 85% of them appearing once. The sample here was peripheral blood, taken 28 days after the second AZD1222 dose. The receptors were gathered from an adult who received the AZD1222 COVID-19 vaccine.

Concerning this clone: The same CDR3 can be traced to other DNA sequences in this sample. The CDR3 loop reads CASSSQGDTEAFF. The DNA for the CDR3 is TGCGCCAGCAGCTCACAGGGAGATACTGAAGCTTTCTTT. This sequence joins TRBV5-1 and TRBJ1-1, with a possible D match to TRBD1 (6 bases). The V gene lost 3 bases and the J gene lost 5 bases, with 11 bases spanning the gap. In germline, CDR1 is SGHRS, CDR2 YFSETQ. The CDR3 totals 13 residues.

About this clone: Relative to the germline gene, one junction end is altered; a read error may explain this. The genes are TRBV20-1 and TRBJ1-2; 7 bases are shared with TRBD1. In germline, CDR1 is DFQATT, CDR2 SNEGSKA (reference sequence). CDR3 length: 11 amino acids. CDR3 nucleotide sequence: TGCAGTGCTTGGGGGGACAGCCAAGTTTTCTTC. Protein sequence: CSAWGDSQVFF.

The gene calls are TRBV19 and TRBJ2-3, with a weak D call TRBD1 (5 bases). V was clipped by 5 bases and J by 0 bases, with 9 bases between them. Germline CDR1 LNHDA, CDR2 SQIVND (reference sequence). The CDR3 is made up of 14 amino acids. This CDR3 reads CASSWGPSTDTQYF. The CDR3 DNA is TGTGCCAGTAGTTGGGGCCCGAGCACAGATACGCAGTATTTT. Full variable domain (remainder filled in from reference TRBV19 and TRBJ2-3): DGGITQSPKYLFRKEGQNVTLSCEQNLNHDAMYWYRQDPGQGLRLIYYSQIVNDFQKGDIAEGYSVSREKKESFPLTVTSAQKNPTAFYLCASSWGPSTDTQYFGPGTRLTVL.

J is TRBJ1-1 and V is TRBV18; 7 nucleotides align to TRBD1. V lost 0 bases and J lost 4; bases outside the gene matches: 11. Germline-derived CDR1 and CDR2 are KGHSH and LQKENI. The CDR3 has 17 amino acids. The CDR3 protein is CASSPPSGGGAVTEAFF. Written as DNA, the CDR3 is TGTGCCAGCTCACCACCGAGTGGAGGGGGCGCGGTCACTGAAGCTTTCTTT.

The chain employs TRBV10-2 and TRBJ1-4; weak D call: TRBD1 (5 bases). The V and J ends lost 3 bases and 8 bases respectively, with 13 bases between them. Germline loops: CDR1 WSHSY, CDR2 SAAADI. This CDR3 has 14 residues. This chain's CDR3 is CASSEAGGDEKLFF. The CDR3 region has the DNA TGCGCCAGCAGTGAAGCAGGTGGGGACGAAAAACTGTTTTTT.

The genes are TRBV6-5 and TRBJ2-7; 7 nucleotides match TRBD1. J gave up 0 bases and V 0 bases, and 2 bases lay outside the gene matches. This CDR3 is built from 15 residues. Germline CDR1 and CDR2: MNHEY and SVGAGI. As DNA, the CDR3 is TGTGCCAGCAGTTACTCGAGACAGGGCTCCTACGAGCAGTACTTC. Residues: CASSYSRQGSYEQYF.

V usage is TRBV6-5 and J usage is TRBJ1-4; TRBD1 is a possible D gene (6 bases). The V end was cut by 6 bases, the J end by 5 bases, with 10 bases between. In germline, CDR1 is MNHEY, CDR2 SVGAGI. The CDR3 is made up of 13 amino acids. The CDR3 is CASRGTLNEKLFF. CDR3 DNA sequence: TGTGCCAGCAGAGGGACACTCAATGAAAAACTGTTTTTT.

This chain connects TRBV28 to TRBJ1-5; D is possibly TRBD1 (6 bases). The V end was cut by 7 bases, the J end by 2 bases, with 21 bases between. This CDR3 comprises 17 residues. Germline-derived CDR1 and CDR2 are MDHEN and SYDVKM. The CDR3 DNA reads as TGTGCCAGCATCAGACAGGCCGGGAGTGTAGGCAATCAGCCCCAGCATTTT. The encoded protein is CASIRQAGSVGNQPQHF.

The rearrangement joins TRBV5-4 to TRBJ1-3; D gene uncertain. The ends were cut back, 0 bases at V and 0 bases at J, with 7 bases in the middle. This CDR3 region has 15 residues. Germline V gene sequence: CDR1 SGHNT, CDR2 YYREEE (reference sequence). The CDR3 region is CASSLDQNSGNTIYF. CDR3 nucleotide sequence: TGTGCCAGCAGCTTGGATCAAAACTCTGGAAACACCATATATTTT.

The chain carries TRBV5-1 and TRBJ2-5; TRBD2 aligns across 8 bases. Trimming cost V 4 bases and J 5 bases; bases outside gene matches: 10. This CDR3 comprises 15 residues. CDR1 and CDR2 from the germline V gene are SGHRS and YFSETQ. The CDR3 bases are TGCGCCAGCAGCCCGGGACTAGTCAAATGGGAGACCCAGTACTTC. This codes for CASSPGLVKWETQYF.

The chain has TRBV28 and TRBJ1-5; 9 bases line up with TRBD1. The CDR3 runs 16 residues. CDR1 and CDR2 from the germline V gene are MDHEN and SYDVKM. V lost 7 bases, J lost 6 bases, and 13 bases stayed unmatched. DNA for the CDR3: TGTGCCAGCACCCTTGACAGGGGGGTGGCGGGTCAGCCCCAGCATTTT. This codes for CASTLDRGVAGQPQHF.